Listed below are T cell receptor beta chains from one sample, sequenced in a study of blood T cell repertoires in COVID-19. Sequenced by immunoSEQ multiplex PCR; TCRdb stores in-frame clones only, minus some. The table shows roughly 200,000 clones, with about 85% occurring only once. Sample: peripheral blood. These receptor sequences come from a woman over 75 with acute or convalescent COVID-19. The CDR3 runs from the conserved cysteine through the conserved F or W. Fields, in order: D gene, J gene, V gene, clone size, CDR3 DNA, CDR3 protein. D genes are given only for firm matches. Size is stated for part of the rows, as once, few or many counts, or as a class when the clone is expanded.

>NA|TRBJ2-5|TRBV5-1|NA
TGCGCCAGCAGCGGGGGGACAGTTCAAGAGACCCAGTACTTC
CASSGGTVQETQYF
>NA|TRBJ2-7|TRBV5-3|NA
TGTGCCAGAAGCTCGGACCGGAAGGGGGACGAGCAGTACTTC
CARSSDRKGDEQYF
>NA|TRBJ1-2|TRBV4-3|NA
TGCGCCAGCAGCCCCACCGGGGAAGGGTATGGCTACACCTTC
CASSPTGEGYGYTF
>TRBD2|TRBJ2-3|TRBV12-3/TRBV12-4|NA
TGTGCCAGTCGAACGATAGCGGGAGATACGCAGTATTTT
CASRTIAGDTQYF
>TRBD1|TRBJ1-1|TRBV30|NA
TGTGCCTGGGAGCGACAGGGGAACACTGAAGCTTTCTTT
CAWERQGNTEAFF
>TRBD1|TRBJ2-3|TRBV5-6|few
TGTGCCAGCAGCTTTCAGACAGGGGGCACAGATACGCAGTATTTT
CASSFQTGGTDTQYF
>NA|TRBJ1-1|TRBV5-1|NA
TGCGCCAGCAGCTTGGTTAGTCGGGGGTCTGCTGAAGCTTTCTTT
CASSLVSRGSAEAFF
>TRBD1|TRBJ1-4|TRBV18|NA
TGTGCCAGCTCACCATTTGTGGGACAGGAGGGTTCAACTAATGAAAAACTGTTTTTT
CASSPFVGQEGSTNEKLFF
>TRBD1|TRBJ1-5|TRBV7-2|NA
TGTGCCAGCAGCGCAGCCGGGACAGGGTTCAATCAGCCCCAGCATTTT
CASSAAGTGFNQPQHF
>NA|TRBJ2-3|TRBV10-1|NA
TGCGCCAGCAGTGAGTTGCGGAGCACAGATACGCAGTATTTT
CASSELRSTDTQYF
>NA|TRBJ1-3|TRBV30|NA
TGTGCCTGGACCGATTGGACAGTCTCTGGAAACACCATATATTTT
CAWTDWTVSGNTIYF
>NA|TRBJ1-5|TRBV7-8|NA
TGTGCCAGCAGCCTGGGACTGGCCAACAATCAGCCCCAGCATTTT
CASSLGLANNQPQHF
>TRBD1|TRBJ2-1|TRBV27|NA
TGTGCCAGCACGGGACAGGGGTTCCACAATGAGCAGTTCTTC
CASTGQGFHNEQFF
>TRBD1|TRBJ1-1|TRBV6-5|once
TGTGCCAGCAGCGGACAGGGGGCTGGGGCTGAAGCTTTCTTT
CASSGQGAGAEAFF
>NA|TRBJ2-7|TRBV30|NA
TGTGCCTGGAGTGTCGACACCTCCTACGAGCAGTACTTC
CAWSVDTSYEQYF
>NA|TRBJ1-5|TRBV24-1|few
TGTGCCACCGCTGTAGTTGGCAATCAGCCCCAGCATTTT
CATAVVGNQPQHF
>NA|TRBJ2-1|TRBV3-1/TRBV3-2|few
TGTGCCAGCAGCCTCTGGAGTCTTTATGGTATGAATGAGCAGTTCTTC
CASSLWSLYGMNEQFF
>NA|TRBJ2-7|TRBV28|NA
TGTGCCAGCAGTTTAAACAGGGGGGGGAACGAGCAGTACTTC
CASSLNRGGNEQYF
>TRBD2|TRBJ2-1|TRBV27|NA
TGTGCCAGCAGTTTAGGACTAGCGGGAGAGAACTACAATGAGCAGTTCTTC
CASSLGLAGENYNEQFF
>TRBD1|TRBJ2-7|TRBV5-5|NA
TGTGCCACCCGGTCCACAGGGGTGGGCGAGCAGTACTTC
CATRSTGVGEQYF
>TRBD1|TRBJ1-4|TRBV7-9|NA
TGTGCCAGCAGCTTCGTCATCATTTTCGGGACAGCAAGCCAAAAACTGTTTTTT
CASSFVIIFGTASQKLFF
>NA|TRBJ2-7|TRBV5-8|NA
TGTGCCAGCAGCTTGGCACTCACAGTCTCCTACGAGCAGTACTTC
CASSLALTVSYEQYF
>TRBD1|TRBJ1-2|TRBV12-3/TRBV12-4|once
TGTGCCAGCAGTCGACAGGGAAACTATGGCTACACCTTC
CASSRQGNYGYTF
>TRBD2|TRBJ2-1|TRBV28|NA
TGTTCCCATAGCCTTACTAGCGGGAGGGTTAATGAGCAGTTCTTC
CSHSLTSGRVNEQFF
>TRBD1|TRBJ1-2|TRBV14|NA
TGTGCCAGCAGCCCAAGGGGACAGTACAGCGATGGCTACACCTTC
CASSPRGQYSDGYTF
>TRBD1|TRBJ1-2|TRBV7-9|once
TGTGCCAGCAGCTTAGCGAGCGGGAGACAGGGGGCATTTGGCTACACCTTC
CASSLASGRQGAFGYTF
>TRBD2|TRBJ2-7|TRBV7-2|NA
TGTGCCAGCAGCTTAGCTTCGACTAGCGGGTTTAGCTCCTACGAGCAGTACTTC
CASSLASTSGFSSYEQYF
>NA|TRBJ1-1|TRBV3-1/TRBV3-2|NA
TGTGCCAGCAGCCAACTGGGGGCGAACACTGAAGCTTTCTTT
CASSQLGANTEAFF
>NA|TRBJ1-2|TRBV25-1|NA
TGTGCCAGCAGTGATCCAACCCTAGGGAGATATGGCTACACCTTC
CASSDPTLGRYGYTF